The 30 T cell receptor beta chains reported below all come from one sample, sequenced in a study of cytomegalovirus exposure and HLA in healthy donors. PCR employed 60 Vbeta and 13 Jbeta primers. This table comes from immunoSEQ multiplex PCR, and its TCRdb copy is limited to in-frame clones, with some not included. The table lists about 70,000 clones, 74% of them singletons. Input material: PBMCs. Every receptor here comes from a human donor in good health.

The CDR3 nucleotides are TGTGCCAGCAGGCAAAGGGAGGAGGGGTCCTACGAGCAGTACTTC. Protein sequence: CASRQREEGSYEQYF. The chain links TRBV6-6 to TRBJ2-7; D is possibly TRBD2 (6 bases). The V gene's germline CDR1 is MNHNY and CDR2 SVGAGI (reference sequence). V lost 6 bases, J lost 1 base, and 16 bases lay in between. The CDR3 loop spans 15 amino acids.

The CDR3 sequence is CAISATLPGTQYF. CDR3 nucleotide sequence: TGTGCCATCAGCGCAACCCTACCAGGCACCCAGTACTTC. This chain connects TRBV10-3 to TRBJ2-5; D is ambiguous. The CDR3 extends over 13 amino acids. The germline V gene encodes CDR1 ENHRY and CDR2 SYGVKD. Trimming took 6 bases from V and 8 from J, leaving 16 bases between them.

The V call is TRBV30, the J call TRBJ2-3; weak D call: TRBD2 (5 bases). The germline V gene encodes CDR1 GTSNPN and CDR2 SVGIG (reference sequence). The CDR3 runs to 12 residues. Between the trimmed V and J ends, which lost 3 bases and 5 bases, there was a span of 9 bases. This chain's CDR3 is CAWSRTRDTQYF. CDR3 nucleotides: TGTGCCTGGAGCCGAACTAGAGATACGCAGTATTTT.

There are a few counts of this clone. The rearrangement links TRBV2 to TRBJ2-1; 14 bases are a match to TRBD2. CDR3 length: 16 residues. Trimming removed 3 bases from V and 7 bases from J; junction bases left unmatched: 5. Germline-derived CDR1 and CDR2 are SNHLY and FYNNEI. This CDR3 is CASSETSGRAVNEQFF. The CDR3 DNA reads TGTGCCAGCAGTGAGACTAGCGGGAGGGCCGTTAATGAGCAGTTCTTC. The variable domain in full, completed from reference TRBV2 and TRBJ2-1, reads EPEVTQTPSHQVTQMGQEVILRCVPISNHLYFYWYRQILGQKVEFLVSFYNNEISEKSEIFDDQFSVERPDGSNFTLKIRSTKLEDSAMYFCASSETSGRAVNEQFFGPGTRLTVL.

V is TRBV30 and J is TRBJ2-2, with D possibly being TRBD1 (5 bases). Germline CDR1 reads GTSNPN; CDR2 reads SVGIG (reference sequence). CDR3 size: 12 residues. Trimming took off 8 bases at V and 6 bases at J, with 13 bases between the two ends. The CDR3 region is CAVRRESGELFF. In DNA, the CDR3 is TGTGCCGTTCGCAGGGAATCCGGGGAGCTGTTTTTT.

The genes are TRBV7-9 and TRBJ2-7; TRBD2 aligns across 7 bases. Germline V gene data show CDR1 as SEHNR and CDR2 as FQNEAQ (reference sequence). The CDR3 length is 16 residues. V gave up 6 bases and J gave up 3 bases; unmatched junction bases: 14. The CDR3 protein is CASSPYFAGDFYEQYF. The CDR3 bases are TGTGCCAGCAGTCCCTACTTCGCGGGAGATTTCTACGAGCAGTACTTC.

V is TRBV30 and J is TRBJ1-1, with D perhaps TRBD1 (6 bases). Trimming removed 0 bases at V and 2 bases at J, with 13 bases between. The length of the CDR3 is 15 residues. Germline-derived CDR1 and CDR2 are GTSNPN and SVGIG (reference sequence). CDR3 loop: CAWSVMGGRNTEAFF. The CDR3 nucleotides read TGTGCCTGGAGTGTAATGGGGGGGCGAAACACTGAAGCTTTCTTT.

A few counts support this clone. This sequence joins TRBV10-3 and TRBJ1-1, with D possibly matching TRBD1 (5 bases). The CDR3 covers 14 residues. Germline V gene lookup returns CDR1 ENHRY and CDR2 SYGVKD. V shed 6 bases and J shed 0 bases, with 11 bases lying between them. This chain's CDR3 is CAISPTAMNTEAFF. The CDR3 nucleotides are TGTGCCATCAGCCCGACAGCCATGAACACTGAAGCTTTCTTT.

CDR3 DNA sequence: TGTGCCAGCAGTTACTCAACTGATTCACCCCTCCACTTT. Protein product: CASSYSTDSPLHF. The chain combines TRBV6-5 with TRBJ1-6; no clear D gene. This CDR3 comprises 13 residues. Trimming took off 0 bases at V and 8 bases at J, with 5 bases between the two ends. CDR1 is MNHEY, CDR2 SVGAGI, per germline.

This clone came up a few times. The chain uses TRBV6-1 and TRBJ1-5; a possible D gene is TRBD1 (5 bases). The CDR3 is 14 amino acids. V lost 1 base and J 5 bases, leaving 9 bases between the germline ends. Germline V lookup: CDR1 MNHNS, CDR2 SASEGT. The CDR3 spells CASSEGGGYQPQHF. CDR3 sequence (DNA): TGTGCCAGCAGTGAAGGCGGGGGGTATCAGCCCCAGCATTTT.

This chain uses TRBV9 with TRBJ2-1; 7 bases map to TRBD2. This CDR3 spans 14 amino acids. CDR1 is SGDLS and CDR2 is YYNGEE in the germline V gene. J lost 2 bases, V lost 4 bases, and 3 bases had no gene match. The CDR3 DNA follows: TGTGCCAGCAGCCCAGCGGGGACCTACAATGAGCAGTTCTTC. As protein: CASSPAGTYNEQFF. Full variable domain (rest looked up from reference TRBV9 and TRBJ2-1): DSGVTQTPKHLITATGQRVTLRCSPRSGDLSVYWYQQSLDQGLQFLIQYYNGEERAKGNILERFSAQQFPDLHSELNLSSLELGDSALYFCASSPAGTYNEQFFGPGTRLTVL.

This clone was counted between two and nine times. The genes are TRBV6-5 and TRBJ2-7; D possibly corresponds to TRBD1 (8 bases). The V end lost 6 bases, the J end lost 9 bases, and 15 bases lay between the germline ends. The CDR3 runs to 12 residues. Germline-derived CDR1 and CDR2 are MNHEY and SVGAGI. CDR3 in amino acids: CASSGQGGGQYF. CDR3 sequence (DNA): TGTGCCAGCAGCGGACAGGGCGGGGGGCAGTACTTC.

The gene calls are TRBV4-2 and TRBJ2-1; 7 positions match TRBD2. Germline CDR1 is LGHNA and CDR2 is YNFKEQ. V was pared by 1 base and J by 6 bases, with 9 bases of the junction left unmatched. CDR3 length equals 16 residues. DNA for the CDR3: TGTGCCAGCAGCCAAGCCCTAAGACTAGCTGTCAATGAGCAGTTCTTC. The encoded protein is CASSQALRLAVNEQFF.

V usage is TRBV30 and J usage is TRBJ2-5, with TRBD2 identical over 13 bases. The CDR3 spans 15 residues. Trimming at V came to 3 bases and at J to 3 bases, leaving 4 bases not matched to a gene. Germline CDR1 is GTSNPN and CDR2 is SVGIG (reference sequence). The CDR3 here is CAWSGGTSGKETQYF. CDR3 in DNA: TGTGCCTGGAGCGGAGGGACTAGCGGGAAAGAGACCCAGTACTTC.

The rearrangement links TRBV28 to TRBJ2-1; possibly TRBD2 for D (6 bases). CDR3 length: 12 residues. V lost 5 bases, J lost 9 bases, and 11 bases lay in between. Germline assignment: CDR1 MDHEN and CDR2 SYDVKM. CDR3 loop: CASSNMGGEQFF. The CDR3 DNA reads as TGTGCCAGCAGTAATATGGGGGGTGAGCAGTTCTTC.

V gene TRBV2 combines with J gene TRBJ2-3; maybe TRBD2 (5 bases). The V end was cut by 4 bases, the J end by 0 bases, with 11 bases between. Germline assignment: CDR1 SNHLY and CDR2 FYNNEI. The CDR3 is 15 residues long. The DNA of the CDR3 is TGTGCCAGCAGTGGGAGGACCTTAAGCACAGATACGCAGTATTTT. This gives the protein CASSGRTLSTDTQYF.

The CDR3: CASSSGQNYGYTF. CDR3 DNA: TGTGCCAGCAGTTCCGGACAGAACTATGGCTACACCTTC. The V gene is TRBV28, the J gene TRBJ1-2, with D possibly TRBD1 on 6 matching bases. V was cut by 4 bases and J by 2 bases, with 8 bases left in between. CDR1 is MDHEN, CDR2 SYDVKM, per germline. The CDR3 totals 13 residues.

This sequence joins TRBV19 and TRBJ1-1; tentatively, D is TRBD1 (6 bases). Germline CDR1 and CDR2: LNHDA and SQIVND (reference sequence). CDR3 size: 15 residues. V lost 4 bases, J lost 0 bases, and 12 bases lay in between. The CDR3 nucleotides read TGTGCCAGTAGTAACACAGGGACCATGAACACTGAAGCTTTCTTT. It yields the protein CASSNTGTMNTEAFF.

A few counts support this clone. This chain uses TRBV11-2 with TRBJ2-1; D perhaps matches TRBD2 (6 bases). The CDR3 extends over 12 amino acids. CDR1 and CDR2 from the germline V gene are SGHAT and FQNNGV. Between the trimmed V and J ends, which lost 3 bases and 9 bases, there was a span of 9 bases. The CDR3 is CASSLAGFEQFF. DNA of the CDR3: TGTGCCAGCAGCTTGGCGGGATTTGAGCAGTTCTTC.

The chain uses TRBV5-4 and TRBJ1-1, with D possibly TRBD1 on 5 matching bases. Germline CDR1 is SGHNT and CDR2 is YYREEE (reference sequence). With 3 bases removed from V and 5 bases from J, the gap between germline ends came to 20 bases. CDR3 length: 16 residues. For the CDR3, the DNA is TGTGCCAGCAGCTCGGGGGGAATGGGGGGGGTTACTGAAGCTTTCTTT. Translation: CASSSGGMGGVTEAFF. The full variable domain, in which reference TRBV5-4 and TRBJ1-1 provide the parts outside the CDR3, is ETGVTQSPTHLIKTRGQQVTLRCSSQSGHNTVSWYQQALGQGPQFIFQYYREEENGRGNFPPRFSGLQFPNYSSELNVNALELDDSALYLCASSSGGMGGVTEAFFGQGTRLTVV.

This clone showed up just a few times. The chain links TRBV7-2 to TRBJ1-1, with 7 bases matching TRBD1. Germline V lookup: CDR1 SGHTA, CDR2 FQGNSA. This CDR3 has 16 residues. J was trimmed by 4 bases and V by 4 bases; bases with no gene match: 12. The CDR3 coding sequence is TGTGCCAGCAGCTCCAGCCGGACAGGAGTCGGCACTGAAGCTTTCTTT. Translation gives CASSSSRTGVGTEAFF.

In DNA form, the CDR3 reads TGTGCCAGTAGTCCCCGGACAGGGGACGGTTCCACTGAAGCTTTCTTT. This sequence encodes CASSPRTGDGSTEAFF. V gene TRBV19 combines with J gene TRBJ1-1; 9 positions match TRBD1. The CDR3 covers 16 residues. V dropped 5 bases and J dropped 4; count of bases not matched to a gene: 11. The germline V gene encodes CDR1 LNHDA and CDR2 SQIVND (reference sequence).

The chain has TRBV6-1 and TRBJ1-3, with 7 nucleotides matching TRBD1. V shed 3 bases, J shed 4 bases, and the junction held 3 bases outside the gene matches. There are 14 residues in the CDR3. In germline, CDR1 is MNHNS, CDR2 SASEGT. The CDR3 reads CASSDGQVGNTIYF. The CDR3 DNA sequence: TGTGCCAGCAGTGACGGACAGGTCGGAAACACCATATATTTT.

The V call is TRBV2, the J call TRBJ2-3, with 11 bases aligning to TRBD1. The V and J ends lost 4 bases and 6 bases, in that order; junction bases with no gene match: 6. Germline loops: CDR1 SNHLY, CDR2 FYNNEI. CDR3 length: 15 residues. CDR3 nucleotides: TGTGCCAGCAGTGCCGGACAGGGGGCGGGGGATACGCAGTATTTT. Encoded protein: CASSAGQGAGDTQYF.

The chain uses TRBV2 and TRBJ2-1, with TRBD2 matching over 11 bases. This CDR3 comprises 15 residues. CDR1 SNHLY and CDR2 FYNNEI come from the germline V gene. After removal of 6 bases from V and 5 bases from J, the junction contained 6 bases not matched to a gene. The CDR3 spells CASRPLAGVDNEQFF. The CDR3 bases are TGTGCCAGCAGACCACTAGCGGGAGTGGACAATGAGCAGTTCTTC.

The chain recombines TRBV11-3 with TRBJ2-1, with 7 bases matching TRBD2. The CDR3 sequence is 15 residues long. V dropped 5 bases and J dropped 4; count of bases not matched to a gene: 8. Germline-derived CDR1 and CDR2 are SGHNT and YENEEA. In nucleotides, the CDR3 is TGTGCCAGCAGCCCACTAGCGACACCTTACAATGAGCAGTTCTTC. The encoded protein is CASSPLATPYNEQFF.

This chain connects TRBV11-2 to TRBJ1-3; D remains unclear. This CDR3 contains 16 residues. The germline CDR1 and CDR2 sequences are SGHAT and FQNNGV. Trimming left V 4 bases short and J 0 bases short, with 13 bases between. CDR3 sequence (DNA): TGTGCCAGCAGCTCATCAGGCAGGTCCTCTGGAAACACCATATATTTT. Translated: CASSSSGRSSGNTIYF.

This clone was found a few times. The chain is built from TRBV7-9 and TRBJ2-5; D may be TRBD2 (5 bases). Germline values: CDR1 SEHNR, CDR2 FQNEAQ (reference sequence). The CDR3 sequence is 15 residues long. The V end lost 5 bases, the J end lost 2 bases, and 15 bases lay between the germline ends. The CDR3 sequence is CASSHRTDLQETQYF. The CDR3 DNA reads as TGTGCCAGCAGCCACCGGACTGACCTTCAAGAGACCCAGTACTTC.

The J gene is TRBJ2-5, the V gene TRBV4-1, with 10 bases that match TRBD1. Losses at the gene ends were 4 bases for V and 5 bases for J; bases not matched to a gene: 13. This CDR3 is 17 amino acids long. In germline, CDR1 is MGHRA, CDR2 YSYEKL. The CDR3 sequence is CASSRKGGQGRGETQYF. The CDR3 DNA is TGCGCCAGCAGCCGAAAGGGGGGACAGGGGAGGGGGGAGACCCAGTACTTC.

The rearrangement links TRBV9 to TRBJ2-1; the match to TRBD2 covers 8 bases. The V gene end was trimmed by 2 bases and the J gene end by 6 bases; junction bases not matched to a gene: 4. Germline lookup yields CDR1 SGDLS and CDR2 YYNGEE. This CDR3 has 14 amino acids. The chain's CDR3 is CASSVTSGFNEQFF. The CDR3 DNA reads TGTGCCAGCAGCGTTACTAGCGGATTCAATGAGCAGTTCTTC.